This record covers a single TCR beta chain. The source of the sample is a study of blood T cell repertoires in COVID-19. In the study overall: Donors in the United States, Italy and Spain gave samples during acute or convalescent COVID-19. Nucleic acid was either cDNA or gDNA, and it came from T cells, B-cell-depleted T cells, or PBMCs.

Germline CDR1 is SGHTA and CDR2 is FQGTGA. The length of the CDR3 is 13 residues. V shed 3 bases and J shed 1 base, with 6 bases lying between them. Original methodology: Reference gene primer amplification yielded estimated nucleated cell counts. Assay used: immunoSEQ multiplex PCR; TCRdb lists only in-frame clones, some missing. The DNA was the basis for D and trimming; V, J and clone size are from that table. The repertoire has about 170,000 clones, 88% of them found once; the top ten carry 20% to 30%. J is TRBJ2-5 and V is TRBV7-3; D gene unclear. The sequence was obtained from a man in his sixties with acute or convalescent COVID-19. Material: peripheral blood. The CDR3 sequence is CASSFTAQETQYF. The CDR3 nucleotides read TGTGCCAGCAGCTTCACAGCCCAAGAGACCCAGTACTTC.